The clone carrying this T cell receptor beta chain was seen ten or more times. Its matching antigen is unknown. The sample comes from a study of regulatory T cells in long-lasting Graves disease. CDR3 regions were amplified by Arm-PCR using iRepertoire HTBI primers to build TCR beta libraries. TCRdb re-analysed the multiplex PCR reads in MiXCR, keeping a single row per CDR3 protein. The sample records 370,000 or so distinct CDR3 sequences, 16% being singletons. Broader study findings: Possibly, accuracy suffered from the small sample size.

Specified time point: newly diagnosed GD, antithyroid drugs for less than 3 months. Isolated PBMC RNA provided the starting material for the TCR library. The same data also contributed to another study, on T cells in Graves' hyperthyroidism and ophthalmopathy. As that study records: The study used the HTBI primer set for a first-round RT-PCR of the TCR CDR3.

The TCR was taken from a woman aged 18-30 years with Graves disease. This sample comprised peripheral blood mononuclear cells (PBMCs), obtained at new diagnosis, from a patient treated with antithyroid drugs.

CDR3 protein: CSAQRWGARNEQFF. The CDR3 nucleotides read TGCAGTGCTCAGAGGTGGGGGGCCCGCAATGAGCAGTTCTTC. The chain couples TRBV20-1 to TRBJ2-1; D is perhaps TRBD1 or TRBD2 (6 bases each). There are 14 residues in the CDR3. Trimming took 5 bases from V and 6 from J, leaving 17 bases between them. Germline CDR1 and CDR2: DFQATT and SNEGSKA (reference sequence).